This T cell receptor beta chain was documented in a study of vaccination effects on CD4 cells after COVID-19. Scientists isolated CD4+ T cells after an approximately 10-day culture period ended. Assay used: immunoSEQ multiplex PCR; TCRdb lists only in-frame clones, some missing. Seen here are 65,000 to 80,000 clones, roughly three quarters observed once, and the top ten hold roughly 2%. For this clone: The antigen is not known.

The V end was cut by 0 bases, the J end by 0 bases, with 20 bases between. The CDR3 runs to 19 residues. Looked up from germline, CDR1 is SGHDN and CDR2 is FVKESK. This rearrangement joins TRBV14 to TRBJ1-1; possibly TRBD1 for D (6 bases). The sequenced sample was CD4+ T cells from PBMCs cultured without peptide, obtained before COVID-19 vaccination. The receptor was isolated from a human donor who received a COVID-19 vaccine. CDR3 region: CASSQDLAGAMKMNTEAFF. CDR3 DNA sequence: TGTGCCAGCAGCCAAGATCTTGCGGGGGCGATGAAAATGAACACTGAAGCTTTCTTT.